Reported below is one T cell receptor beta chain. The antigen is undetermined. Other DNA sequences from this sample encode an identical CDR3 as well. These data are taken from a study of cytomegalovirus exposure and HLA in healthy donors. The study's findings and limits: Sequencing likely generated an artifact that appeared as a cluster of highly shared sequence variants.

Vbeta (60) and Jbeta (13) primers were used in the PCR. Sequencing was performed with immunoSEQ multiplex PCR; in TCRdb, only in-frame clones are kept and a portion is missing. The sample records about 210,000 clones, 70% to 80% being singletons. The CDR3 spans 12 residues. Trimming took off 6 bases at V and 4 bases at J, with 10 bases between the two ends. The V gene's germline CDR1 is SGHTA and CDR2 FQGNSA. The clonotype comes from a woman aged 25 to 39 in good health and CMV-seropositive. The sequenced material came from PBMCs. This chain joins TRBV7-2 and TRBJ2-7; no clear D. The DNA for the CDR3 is TGTGCCAGCAGACTGATCGGGTACGAGCAGTACTTC. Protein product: CASRLIGYEQYF.